Reported below is one T cell receptor beta chain. Its antigen remains unidentified. The entry originates in a study of T cells in Graves' hyperthyroidism and ophthalmopathy. Overall study context: Specimen type is peripheral blood, collected at initial diagnosis prior to any treatment.

The study left out patients who had uncontrolled infection, other autoimmune disease, pregnancy or lactation. Study observations and caveats: Blood also contained most expanded thyroid clonotypes above 0.001. The model identified upcoming ophthalmopathy a median approximately six months ahead of onset.

Regions amplified from RNA transcripts were the TCR beta CDR3 regions. A set of HTBI primers served as the primers for a first-round RT-PCR of the TCR CDR3. TCRdb recomputed calls from the multiplex PCR reads with MiXCR, one row per CDR3 protein. The sample has roughly 640,000 distinct CDR3 sequences, approximately 15% seen once. The receptor's source is a woman aged 40-49 years with Graves' ophthalmopathy. Sequencing was done on a sample of blood.

The CDR3 sequence is CASIPDPWTPLHF. Here the CDR3 DNA reads TGTGCCAGCATCCCGGACCCCTGGACACCCCTCCACTTT. The genes are TRBV6-1 and TRBJ1-6; no firm D call. Germline-derived CDR1 and CDR2 are MNHNS and SASEGT. Deletions cut 7 bases from V and 11 bases from J, with 15 bases between. There are 13 residues in the CDR3.